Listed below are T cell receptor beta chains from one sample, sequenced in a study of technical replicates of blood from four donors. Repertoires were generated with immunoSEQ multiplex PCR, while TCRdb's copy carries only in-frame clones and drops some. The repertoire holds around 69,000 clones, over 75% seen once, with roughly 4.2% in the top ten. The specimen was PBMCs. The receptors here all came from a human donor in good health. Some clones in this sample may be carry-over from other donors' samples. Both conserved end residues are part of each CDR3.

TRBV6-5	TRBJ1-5	CASSGHPSNQPQHF
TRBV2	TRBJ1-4	CASSESKGSNEKLFF
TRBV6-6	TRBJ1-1	CASSYEALDTEAFF
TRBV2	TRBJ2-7	CASSLAAGTYEQYF
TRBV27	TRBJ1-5	CASSSRDNFNQPQHF
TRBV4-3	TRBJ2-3	CASSPLAGEDTQYF
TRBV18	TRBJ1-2	CASSPPNADRVGGYTF
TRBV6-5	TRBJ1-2	CASSYSLGREYGYTF
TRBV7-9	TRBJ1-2	CASSSTGVGNYGYTF
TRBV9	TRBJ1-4	CASSVAATNEKLFF
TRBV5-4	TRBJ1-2	CASSHRQAHNYGYTF
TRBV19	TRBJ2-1	CASSSGRFSNEQFF
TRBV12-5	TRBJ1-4	CASGSTEDRVEKLFF
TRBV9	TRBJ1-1	CASSVASGAEAFF
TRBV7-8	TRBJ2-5	CASSLYGWRGYQETQYF
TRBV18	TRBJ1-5	CASSPVGRLQPQHF
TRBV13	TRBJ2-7	CASSPQWPGGAEQYF
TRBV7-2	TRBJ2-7	CASSVSDRGSYEQYF
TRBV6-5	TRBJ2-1	CASSSSGMPYNEQFF
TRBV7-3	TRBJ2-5	CASSLTGGSDRGTQYF
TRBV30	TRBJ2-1	CAWGIAGTWDEQFF
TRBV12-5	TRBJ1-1	CASGLTTFMNTEAFF
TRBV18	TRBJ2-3	CASPAQGGATDTQYF
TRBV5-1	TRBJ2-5	CASSTRGYQETQYF
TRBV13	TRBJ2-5	CASSPGTSGSKVETQYF
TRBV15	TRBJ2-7	CATSPAGVSYEQYF
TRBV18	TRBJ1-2	CASSLTGGNYGYTF
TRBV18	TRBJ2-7	CASSPEGQVDPYEQYF
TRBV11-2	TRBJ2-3	CASSLMVSPTTDTQYF
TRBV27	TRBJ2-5	CASSLGGLVRQETQYF
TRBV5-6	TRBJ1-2	CASSFLVRGRGGYTF
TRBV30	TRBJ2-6	CAIIGSGANVLTF
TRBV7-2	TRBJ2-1	CASSLKGGIQNEQFF
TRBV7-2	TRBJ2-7	CATRTGDSSYEQYF
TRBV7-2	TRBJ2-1	CASSPPPERGGDYEQFF
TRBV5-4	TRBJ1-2	CASSAASSLGYGYTF
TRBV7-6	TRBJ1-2	CASSTIGGDYGYTF
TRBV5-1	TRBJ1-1	CASSFRENTEAFF
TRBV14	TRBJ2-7	CASSPWGGNEQYF
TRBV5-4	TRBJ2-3	CASSPPGVGTDTQYF
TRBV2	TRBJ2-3	CASSELAGIDTQYF
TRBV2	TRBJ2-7	CASSRRGLAGGWEQYF
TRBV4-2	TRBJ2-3	CASSQASSLEADTQYF
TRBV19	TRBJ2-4	CASVERGLAKNIQYF
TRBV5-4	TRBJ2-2	CASSLLPDKNTGELFF
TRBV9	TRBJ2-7	CASSPRTDGIEQYF
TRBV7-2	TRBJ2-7	CASSFYGPTYEQYF
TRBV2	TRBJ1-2	CASSEAGGNGYTF
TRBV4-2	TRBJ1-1	CASSQEEGAHTEAFF
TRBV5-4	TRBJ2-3	CASRTSTDTQYF
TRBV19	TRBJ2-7	CATMRTGLSEQYF
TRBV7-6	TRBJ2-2	CASRAQGTGELFF
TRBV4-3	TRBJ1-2	CASSQGQGANYGYTF
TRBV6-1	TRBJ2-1	CASSESSYNEQFF